A single sample is the source of the 21 T cell receptor beta chains below, sequenced in a study of blood T cell repertoires in COVID-19. TCRdb keeps only in-frame clones here, not all; method: immunoSEQ multiplex PCR. Among approximately 330,000 clones listed, around 90% were seen once. The sample was peripheral blood. Source of these receptors: a woman in her 40s with COVID-19, enrolled during active disease.

CDR3 sequence: CASSWTSGGGTDTQYF. DNA for the CDR3: TGTGCCAGCAGCTGGACTAGCGGGGGGGGCACAGATACGCAGTATTTT. V is TRBV5-4 and J is TRBJ2-3, with 15 bases matching TRBD2. After removal of 3 bases from V and 1 base from J, the junction contained 0 bases not matched to a gene. This CDR3 comprises 16 residues. Germline V CDR1 and CDR2: SGHNT, YYREEE (reference sequence).

V gene TRBV18 combines with J gene TRBJ2-1; tentatively, D is TRBD2 (5 bases). The V and J ends lost 4 bases and 8 bases respectively, with 15 bases between them. From germline, CDR1 is KGHSH and CDR2 LQKENI. The CDR3 spans 14 residues. The CDR3 DNA sequence: TGTGCCAGCTCACGGGAGAGATACACAGATGAGCAGTTCTTC. This codes for CASSRERYTDEQFF.

This sequence joins TRBV6-6 and TRBJ1-1; D unclear. Germline CDR1 is MNHNY and CDR2 is SVGAGI (reference sequence). With 0 bases removed from V and 2 bases from J, the gap between germline ends came to 10 bases. This CDR3 spans 15 amino acids. Written as DNA, the CDR3 is TGTGCCAGCAGTTACTCGTCCCAGGTAAACACTGAAGCTTTCTTT. Translating it yields CASSYSSQVNTEAFF.

This chain uses TRBV9 with TRBJ1-2, with D possibly TRBD1 on 6 matching bases. Trimming stripped 2 bases from V and 10 bases from J, with 9 bases between. From germline, CDR1 is SGDLS and CDR2 YYNGEE. The CDR3 spans 11 residues. The CDR3 protein is CASSVGQSYTF. In DNA, the CDR3 is TGTGCCAGCAGCGTCGGACAGTCCTACACCTTC.

This chain connects TRBV6-5 to TRBJ1-2, with 8 bases that match TRBD1. The CDR3 extends over 12 amino acids. V was pared by 7 bases and J by 6 bases, with 4 bases of the junction left unmatched. Germline V CDR1 and CDR2: MNHEY, SVGAGI. The CDR3 coding sequence is TGTGCCAGCACGGACAGGGTGGATGGCTACACCTTC. This gives the protein CASTDRVDGYTF.

The chain uses TRBV10-3 and TRBJ2-2; D possibly corresponds to TRBD1 (6 bases). The V end was cut by 5 bases, the J end by 3 bases, with 13 bases between. The CDR3 is made up of 15 amino acids. Looked up from germline, CDR1 is ENHRY and CDR2 is SYGVKD. The CDR3 sequence is CAISLNRVDTGELFF. In DNA, the CDR3 is TGTGCCATCAGTCTAAACAGGGTTGACACCGGGGAGCTGTTTTTT.

As for this clone: Other DNA sequences of this sample code for an identical CDR3. The chain links TRBV6-2 or TRBV6-3 to TRBJ1-5; 10 bases line up with TRBD1. The CDR3 consists of 14 residues. Germline CDR1 and CDR2: MNHEY and SVGEGT. The V segment lost 2 bases and the J segment 6 bases; nucleotides outside the gene matches: 1. The CDR3 sequence is CASSYGQGVQPQHF. The CDR3 nucleotides read TGTGCCAGCAGTTACGGACAGGGGGTTCAGCCCCAGCATTTT.

This clone was counted once. The chain employs TRBV6-5 and TRBJ1-4; D may be TRBD1 (5 bases). Germline V lookup: CDR1 MNHEY, CDR2 SVGAGI. Trimming removed 4 bases from V and 10 bases from J, with 13 bases in between. This CDR3 is built from 13 residues. This CDR3 is CASSSGDSRKLFF. The CDR3 nucleotides read TGTGCCAGCAGTTCAGGCGACAGTCGAAAACTGTTTTTT.

The chain joins TRBV28 to TRBJ2-5; 10 nucleotides agree with TRBD2. The CDR3 covers 16 residues. Germline loops: CDR1 MDHEN, CDR2 SYDVKM. Germline trimming cut 5 bases from V and 3 bases from J; bases unmatched to any gene: 9. CDR3 amino acids: CASSAPRTSGEETQYF. CDR3 nucleotides: TGTGCCAGCAGTGCCCCCAGGACTAGCGGTGAAGAGACCCAGTACTTC.

This chain uses TRBV27 with TRBJ1-5; TRBD1 might be the D (5 bases). From germline, CDR1 is MNHEY and CDR2 SMNVEV (reference sequence). The ends were cut back, 6 bases at V and 1 base at J, with 13 bases in the middle. The CDR3 is made up of 15 amino acids. CDR3 in DNA: TGTGCCAGCAGAGATACCGGGGGGAGCAATCAGCCCCAGCATTTT. It translates to CASRDTGGSNQPQHF.

This chain connects TRBV7-3 to TRBJ2-3, with 7 bases matching TRBD2. The CDR3 is made up of 12 amino acids. The V segment lost 5 bases and the J segment 9 bases; nucleotides outside the gene matches: 5. Looked up from germline, CDR1 is SGHTA and CDR2 is FQGTGA. CDR3 residues: CASSPREGTQYF. As DNA, the CDR3 is TGTGCCAGCAGCCCAAGGGAGGGGACGCAGTATTTT.

This chain uses TRBV6-2 or TRBV6-3 with TRBJ2-3; 7 positions agree with TRBD1. This CDR3 spans 16 amino acids. CDR1 and CDR2 (germline): MNHEY, SVGEGT. V lost 0 bases, J lost 3 bases, and 6 bases stayed unmatched. The CDR3 coding sequence is TGTGCCAGCAGTTACTCGAAAGGGGGCAGGACAGATACGCAGTATTTT. It yields the protein CASSYSKGGRTDTQYF.

This chain connects TRBV11-3 to TRBJ2-3; 7 bases line up with TRBD2. V dropped 8 bases and J dropped 0; count of bases not matched to a gene: 8. CDR1 and CDR2 from the germline V gene are SGHNT and YENEEA. The length of the CDR3 is 15 residues. Written as DNA, the CDR3 is TGTGCCAGCTGTACCGGGGGGACTAGCACAGATACGCAGTATTTT. It codes for CASCTGGTSTDTQYF.

V usage is TRBV7-2 and J usage is TRBJ2-7; 8 bases are shared with TRBD1. Trimming at V came to 3 bases and at J to 2 bases, leaving 6 bases not matched to a gene. Per germline, CDR1 SGHTA and CDR2 FQGNSA. The CDR3 totals 15 residues. CDR3 DNA sequence: TGTGCCAGCAGCTTCCAGACAGGGGAAGCCTACGAGCAGTACTTC. Translation gives CASSFQTGEAYEQYF.

This sequence joins TRBV28 and TRBJ1-6, with D tentatively TRBD1 (6 bases). The length of the CDR3 is 15 residues. The germline V gene encodes CDR1 MDHEN and CDR2 SYDVKM. V dropped 3 bases and J dropped 6 bases, with 12 bases sitting between them. The CDR3 nucleotides are TGTGCCAGCAGTTTCTCTGGGGGCCCTAATTCACCCCTCCACTTT. As protein: CASSFSGGPNSPLHF.

The chain uses TRBV12-5 and TRBJ1-1; a weak D match, TRBD1 (6 bases). The CDR3 length is 13 residues. Trimming took 3 bases from V and 8 from J, leaving 13 bases between them. In germline, CDR1 is LGHNT, CDR2 FRNRAP. CDR3 region: CASGFSGGREAFF. As DNA, the CDR3 is TGTGCTAGTGGTTTCTCCGGGGGGCGGGAAGCTTTCTTT.

The J gene is TRBJ1-6, the V gene TRBV10-3; D unresolved. V was cut by 2 bases and J by 6 bases, with 8 bases left in between. This CDR3 spans 14 amino acids. Germline CDR1 ENHRY, CDR2 SYGVKD. As DNA, the CDR3 is TGTGCCATCAGTGAGCCAGGACTTAATTCACCCCTCCACTTT. It is translated as CAISEPGLNSPLHF.

V gene TRBV7-9 combines with J gene TRBJ2-7; no clear D. V lost 6 bases and J 0 bases, leaving 12 bases between the germline ends. Germline lookup yields CDR1 SEHNR and CDR2 FQNEAQ (reference sequence). The CDR3 is made up of 14 amino acids. CDR3 loop: CASSPGYPSYEQYF. CDR3 coding DNA: TGTGCCAGCAGTCCAGGCTACCCCTCCTACGAGCAGTACTTC.

This rearrangement joins TRBV27 to TRBJ2-2; D not resolved. Germline CDR1 reads MNHEY; CDR2 reads SMNVEV (reference sequence). V lost 8 bases to trimming and J lost 3 bases, with 7 bases between them. The CDR3 totals 12 residues. This CDR3 is CASGLYTGELFF. CDR3 bases: TGTGCCAGCGGCCTCTACACCGGGGAGCTGTTTTTT.

The chain joins TRBV28 to TRBJ1-5; D may be TRBD1 (5 bases). Germline lookup yields CDR1 MDHEN and CDR2 SYDVKM. The V end was cut by 3 bases, the J end by 1 base, with 10 bases between. The CDR3 consists of 15 residues. The CDR3 bases are TGTGCCAGCAGTTTTTGGGGGGAGAGCAATCAGCCCCAGCATTTT. Translating gives CASSFWGESNQPQHF.

The J gene is TRBJ2-1, the V gene TRBV19; 8 bases are shared with TRBD2. The CDR3 runs to 14 residues. Germline V lookup: CDR1 LNHDA, CDR2 SQIVND (reference sequence). With V trimmed by 5 bases and J by 4 bases, 4 bases remained unmatched. CDR3 in DNA: TGTGCCAGTAGTCTCGGGGGGGAGTACAATGAGCAGTTCTTC. This gives the protein CASSLGGEYNEQFF. Variable domain in full (rest from reference TRBV19 and TRBJ2-1): DGGITQSPKYLFRKEGQNVTLSCEQNLNHDAMYWYRQDPGQGLRLIYYSQIVNDFQKGDIAEGYSVSREKKESFPLTVTSAQKNPTAFYLCASSLGGEYNEQFFGPGTRLTVL.